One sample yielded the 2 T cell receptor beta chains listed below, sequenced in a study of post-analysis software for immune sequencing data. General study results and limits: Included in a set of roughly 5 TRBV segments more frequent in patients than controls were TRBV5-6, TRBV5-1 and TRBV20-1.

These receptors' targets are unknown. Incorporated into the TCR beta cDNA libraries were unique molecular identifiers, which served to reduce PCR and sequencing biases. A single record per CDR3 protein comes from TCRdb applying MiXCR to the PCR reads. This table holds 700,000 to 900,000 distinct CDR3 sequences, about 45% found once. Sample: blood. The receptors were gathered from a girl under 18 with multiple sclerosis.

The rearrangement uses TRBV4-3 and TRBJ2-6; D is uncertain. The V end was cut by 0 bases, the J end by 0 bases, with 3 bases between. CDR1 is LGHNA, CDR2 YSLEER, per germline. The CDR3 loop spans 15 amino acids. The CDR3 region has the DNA TGCGCCAGCAGCCAAGAGGGCTCTGGGGCCAACGTCCTGACTTTC. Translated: CASSQEGSGANVLTF.

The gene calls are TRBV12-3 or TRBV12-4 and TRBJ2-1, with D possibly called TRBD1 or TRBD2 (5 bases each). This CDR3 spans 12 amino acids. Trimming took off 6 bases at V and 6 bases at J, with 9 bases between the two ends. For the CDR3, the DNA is TGTGCCAGCAGGTCCGGGACCAATGAGCAGTTCTTC. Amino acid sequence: CASRSGTNEQFF.